This T cell receptor (beta chain) was recovered during a study of blood T cell repertoires in COVID-19. This CDR3 has 15 residues. Trimming cost V 4 bases and J 2 bases; bases outside gene matches: 4. Germline loops: CDR1 LGHDT, CDR2 YNNKEL (reference sequence). In the source study's methods: Using reference gene primer amplification, nucleated cell counts were estimated. Some clones are missing from TCRdb's copy, which holds only in-frame ones; the method was immunoSEQ multiplex PCR. V, J and clone size are taken as reported in that table, and D and trimming were inferred from the DNA itself. The sample has roughly 280,000 clones, more than 75% seen once; the top ten hold about 8.6%. This clone was recorded at least ten times.

The rearrangement uses TRBV3-1 (or the pseudogene TRBV3-2) and TRBJ2-3, with 9 bases that match TRBD2. The sequenced sample consisted of peripheral blood. This clonotype was sampled from a man aged 40-49 years with active or convalescent COVID-19. Here the CDR3 reads CASSPSGDFTDTQYF. The CDR3 nucleotides are TGTGCCAGCAGCCCTAGCGGGGACTTCACAGATACGCAGTATTTT.